This is a list of T cell receptor beta chains from one sample in a study of cytomegalovirus exposure and HLA in healthy donors. Sequencing used immunoSEQ multiplex PCR; TCRdb keeps in-frame clones, though not all of them. This repertoire shows roughly 160,000 clones, roughly 80% found once; its top ten account for about 2.5%. The source material was PBMCs. Receptors originate from a male donor in good health and CMV-seronegative. CDR3s include the opening cysteine and the closing phenylalanine or tryptophan. D genes are given only for firm matches. For some rows the clone size is stated as once, few or many, or as a class when expanded; others skip it.

clone_size d_call j_call v_call cdr3_nt cdr3_aa
. TRBD2 TRBJ2-5 TRBV4-3 TGCGCCAGCAGCCTTCGGCTAGCGGGGGCCCAAGAGACCCAGTACTTC CASSLRLAGAQETQYF
. TRBD2 TRBJ2-1 TRBV4-1 TGCGCCAGCAGCCAAGAGCACAGCGGGGGGGCGTTTGAGCAGTTCTTC CASSQEHSGGAFEQFF
. . TRBJ1-2 TRBV10-3 TGTGCCATCAGTGAGTCATTTGGGGAGATCTATGGCTACACCTTC CAISESFGEIYGYTF
. TRBD1 TRBJ1-5 TRBV6-5 TGTGCCAGCAGTTACAGAGGGGGCGGTCAGCCCCAGCATTTT CASSYRGGGQPQHF
once TRBD1 TRBJ2-2 TRBV6-1 TGTGCCAGCAGTGAAAGATTGGGACAGGGGTACACCGGGGAGCTGTTTTTT CASSERLGQGYTGELFF
. . TRBJ2-5 TRBV5-1 TGCGCCAGCAGCCCCCAGGGCCACCGGGAGACCCAGTACTTC CASSPQGHRETQYF
. TRBD2 TRBJ2-7 TRBV7-9 TGTGCCAGCGCCCGGGGAGGGGCCTTCTCCTACGAGCAGTACTTC CASARGGAFSYEQYF
. TRBD1 TRBJ2-7 TRBV19 TGTGCCAGTACCCCCTCCACCGGGACAGGTTACGAGCAGTACTTC CASTPSTGTGYEQYF
. TRBD2 TRBJ2-7 TRBV7-9 TGTGCCAGCAGCTTAGGGAAGACTAGCGCAGACTACGAGCAGTACTTC CASSLGKTSADYEQYF
once . TRBJ1-2 TRBV5-1 TGCGCCAGCAGCTGGACAGAAGGAAACTATGGCTACACCTTC CASSWTEGNYGYTF
. TRBD2 TRBJ2-2 TRBV27 TGTGCCAGCAGTCCTCGGATAGCGGGGGACACCGGGGAGCTGTTTTTT CASSPRIAGDTGELFF
few TRBD1 TRBJ2-7 TRBV7-9 TGTGCCAGCAGCTCCCTAGACAGGGGGAACCGCTACGAGCAGTACTTC CASSSLDRGNRYEQYF
. . TRBJ1-5 TRBV7-9 TGTGCCAGCAGCTCCGAGGGCTCCAATCAGCCCCAGCATTTT CASSSEGSNQPQHF
. . TRBJ1-2 TRBV6-5 TGTGCCAGCAGTTACCTCAGGACAGACGGCTACACCTTC CASSYLRTDGYTF
. . TRBJ2-7 TRBV7-8 TGTGCCAGCAGCTTAGGTTCGACATACTACGAGCAGTACTTC CASSLGSTYYEQYF
. TRBD2 TRBJ2-7 TRBV6-1 TGTGCCAGCAGTGGCGGAATACGGGGGGGAAATTACTACGAGCAGTACTTC CASSGGIRGGNYYEQYF
. TRBD2 TRBJ2-7 TRBV2 TGTGCCAGCGGAGGACTAGCATACGAGCAGTACTTC CASGGLAYEQYF
. . TRBJ2-7 TRBV6-5 TGTGCCAGCAGTTACTTTCAGGGTTCCTACGAGCAGTACTTC CASSYFQGSYEQYF
. . TRBJ1-1 TRBV7-8 TGTGCCAGCACCCGGGGGAGTCTAATGAACACTGAAGCTTTCTTT CASTRGSLMNTEAFF
. . TRBJ1-1 TRBV9 TGTGCCAGCAGCCTCACACCGAACACTGAAGCTTTCTTT CASSLTPNTEAFF
. . TRBJ1-1 TRBV6-5 TGTGCCAGCAGTTCCGACAGATCTAGCACTGAAGCTTTCTTT CASSSDRSSTEAFF
. . TRBJ1-6 TRBV18 TGTGCCAGCTCACCCCCAGGAGGGGCGCGTTCACCCCTCCACTTT CASSPPGGARSPLHF
. . TRBJ2-7 TRBV7-2 TGTGCCAGCAGCTTGCCAGTCCTAGCGGAGCAGTACTTC CASSLPVLAEQYF